This T cell receptor beta chain appears in the sequencing data of a study of blood T cell repertoires in COVID-19. Across the study: Acute and convalescent COVID-19 samples came from the United States, Italy and Spain. The cDNA or gDNA used as material had been derived from T cells, B-cell-depleted T cells, or PBMCs.

Data came from immunoSEQ multiplex PCR; TCRdb stores just in-frame clones and leaves some out. The top ten clones hold around 2.9% of a sample with roughly 100,000 clones, around nine tenths of them seen once. The CDR3 runs 14 residues. Germline V gene sequence: CDR1 MNHEY, CDR2 SMNVEV (reference sequence). J was trimmed by 1 base and V by 6 bases; bases with no gene match: 2. V is TRBV27 and J is TRBJ2-2; 7 bases map to TRBD2. This TCR derives from a man aged 45-60 years with active or convalescent COVID-19. Source material: peripheral blood. CDR3 nucleotide sequence: TGTGCCAGCAGCCTAGCGGTGAACACCGGGGAGCTGTTTTTT. Translation gives CASSLAVNTGELFF.